This record looks at one T cell receptor beta chain sequence and its context. In its sample, this clone was seen many times. Its antigen specificity is not known. No qualities accompany the bases; no much larger clone lies one base away. The source of the sample is a study of control samples from healthy donors and cancer patients (TCRdb year 2020). The trim is 7 bases for V and 2 bases for J, with a gap of 15 bases between the germline ends. Sequences SNHLY (CDR1) and FYNNEI (CDR2) are obtained from the germline V gene. The CDR3 contains 15 residues, cysteine and phenylalanine counted. The only DNA kept is the CDR3, 45 bases in frame from the first base. Library method: the immunoSEQ multiplex PCR assay. TCRdb limited this immuneACCESS table to in-frame rearrangements with V and J called. A share of clones is missing; checked studies link under half to unresolved V genes, and the rest is unexplained. This sample gives about 160,000 clones in total; about 90% of them show up just once. The ten biggest clones cover more than 10% of the sample.

In this chain, TRBV2 is recombined with TRBJ1-3; there is no confident call for the D gene. The receptor's source is a man aged 30-40 years in good health. The specimen sequenced was blood. The DNA sequence reads TGTGCCAGCACCCTTCGGCGGATGACTGGAAACACCATATATTTT. It encodes CASTLRRMTGNTIYF.